The source of this TCR beta chain is a study of shared clonotypes between healthy human individuals. Study results and caveats: The sole specimen, blood, was sampled, and tissue repertoires likely differ. Sorted-subset sequencing, rarefaction showed, was incomplete despite large depth.

V lost 0 bases and J lost 11, with 22 bases in between. CDR3 size: 16 residues. Germline V gives CDR1 MNHEY, CDR2 SVGAGI. About this clone: Its antigen is unidentified.

The table came from immunoSEQ multiplex PCR; TCRdb's copy has only in-frame clones and leaves some out. Among about 600,000 clones listed, around 97% were seen once. Caucasian adults residing in Nashville, Tennessee made up all the donors. The sequence was obtained from a woman in her twenties or thirties in good health. The chain carries TRBV6-5 and TRBJ2-5, with D possibly matching TRBD1 (6 bases). Specimen: naive CD4+ T cells sorted from blood. Subset in this sample: CD45RA+ positively selected. CDR3 coding DNA: TGTGCCAGCAGTTACTCTGGGGGCGGAGGTATGGGGGAGCAGTACTTC. It codes for CASSYSGGGGMGEQYF.